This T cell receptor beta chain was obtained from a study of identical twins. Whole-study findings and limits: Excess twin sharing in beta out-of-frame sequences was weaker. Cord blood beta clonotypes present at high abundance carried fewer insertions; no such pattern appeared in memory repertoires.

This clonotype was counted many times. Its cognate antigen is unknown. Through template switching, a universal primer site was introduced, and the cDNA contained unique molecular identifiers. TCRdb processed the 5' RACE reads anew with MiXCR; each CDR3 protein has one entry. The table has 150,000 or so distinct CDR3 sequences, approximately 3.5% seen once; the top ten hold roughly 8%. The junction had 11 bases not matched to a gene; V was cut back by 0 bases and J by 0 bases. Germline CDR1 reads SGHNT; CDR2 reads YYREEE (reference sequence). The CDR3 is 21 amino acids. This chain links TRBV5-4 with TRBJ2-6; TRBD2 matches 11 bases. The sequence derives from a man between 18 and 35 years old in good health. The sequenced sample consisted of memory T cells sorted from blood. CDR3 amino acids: CASSLAPWTSGSDSGANVLTF. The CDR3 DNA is TGTGCCAGCAGCTTGGCCCCCTGGACTAGCGGGTCGGACTCTGGGGCCAACGTCCTGACTTTC.